This entry lists 31 T cell receptor beta chains sequenced from one sample in a study of CXCR3-negative and CXCR3-positive naive CD8 T cells. Through 5' RACE with UMI labels, the TRB cDNA libraries were prepared. TCRdb reprocessed the 5' RACE reads and stores each CDR3 protein as one record, lacking DNA. This sample's clone table lists tens of thousands of distinct CDR3 sequences. The specimen was naive CXCR3- CD8+ T cells from blood. As for subset: CD45RO-CCR7+CD27+CD95- naive CD8+ T cells lacking CXCR3 (TNR3-). These TCRs come from a human donor in good health. Some clones in this sample may be carry-over from other donors' samples.

The chain combines TRBV29-1 with TRBJ2-7; TCRdb outputs TRBD1, but without DNA this stays unchecked. This CDR3 region has 13 residues. The germline CDR1 and CDR2 sequences are SQVTM and ANQGSEA. The chain's CDR3 is CSVDTGLDYEQYF.

This chain connects TRBV12-3 or TRBV12-4 to TRBJ2-5. This CDR3 region has 11 residues. The CDR3 here is CASKEGETQYF.

CDR3 region: CSVEDKGRDSSGSYEQYF. V usage is TRBV29-1 and J usage is TRBJ2-7; TCRdb outputs TRBD1, but without DNA this stays unchecked. This CDR3 spans 18 amino acids. Germline V gives CDR1 SQVTM, CDR2 ANQGSEA.

This chain joins TRBV29-1 and TRBJ2-7; the TRBD2 assignment by TCRdb is unverifiable without DNA. The CDR3 runs 14 residues. Germline assignment: CDR1 SQVTM and CDR2 ANQGSEA. CDR3 amino acids: CSGRPFDGSYEQYF.

The chain is built from TRBV7-2 and TRBJ2-4; TCRdb gives TRBD1 as the D gene, but with no DNA this cannot be confirmed. CDR3 length equals 15 residues. CDR1 is SGHTA, CDR2 FQGNSA, per germline. The CDR3 here is CASSLKAAQVDIQYF.

The CDR3 here is CASSSELDTEAFF. The chain couples TRBV7-2 to TRBJ1-1. The germline V gene encodes CDR1 SGHTA and CDR2 FQGNSA. CDR3 length: 13 residues.

The J gene is TRBJ1-1, the V gene TRBV4-1. CDR1 MGHRA and CDR2 YSYEKL come from the germline V gene. This CDR3 is built from 15 residues. The CDR3 sequence: CASSQDLYGSTEAFF.

The rearrangement links TRBV29-1 to TRBJ2-5. This CDR3 is built from 11 residues. Germline CDR1 is SQVTM and CDR2 is ANQGSEA. CDR3 residues: CSVFGQETQYF.

V is TRBV15 and J is TRBJ2-5; TCRdb's D gene call, TRBD1, goes unchecked for lack of DNA. Germline CDR1 is LNHNV and CDR2 is YYDKDF (reference sequence). The CDR3 extends over 16 amino acids. The CDR3 sequence: CATSRSRQGVDQTQYF.

The chain has TRBV4-3 and TRBJ1-3. This CDR3 is 17 amino acids long. Germline CDR1 and CDR2: LGHNA and YSLEER. The CDR3 loop is CASSQVQGSPSGNTIYF.

The V call is TRBV7-9, the J call TRBJ2-3; TCRdb gives TRBD2 as the D gene, but with no DNA this cannot be confirmed. There are 15 residues in the CDR3. CDR1 SEHNR and CDR2 FQNEAQ come from the germline V gene (reference sequence). This CDR3 is CASSLLSEGTDTQYF.

The gene calls are TRBV28 and TRBJ1-5; as DNA is missing, the TRBD1 call by TCRdb cannot be tested. The CDR3 runs to 14 residues. CDR1 and CDR2 from the germline V gene are MDHEN and SYDVKM. The CDR3 loop reads CASNPRQGAQPQHF.

The V call is TRBV5-6, the J call TRBJ1-2; the D gene TCRdb calls, TRBD1, cannot be checked with no DNA. CDR1 and CDR2 (germline): SGHDT, YYEEEE. The CDR3 totals 14 residues. CDR3: CASSSRTGTYGYTF. Looking up the rest from reference TRBV5-6 and TRBJ1-2 gives the full variable domain: DAGVTQSPTHLIKTRGQQVTLRCSPKSGHDTVSWYQQALGQGPQFIFQYYEEEERQRGNFPDRFSGHQFPNYSSELNVNALLLGDSALYLCASSSRTGTYGYTFGSGTRLTVV.

The chain recombines TRBV3-1 with TRBJ2-3; without DNA, the TCRdb call of TRBD2 cannot be checked. CDR1 LGHDT and CDR2 YNNKEL come from the germline V gene (reference sequence). This CDR3 spans 16 amino acids. CDR3 region: CASSPGTSGLTDTQYF.

The chain has TRBV12-3 or TRBV12-4 and TRBJ2-1; TCRdb's D call of TRBD1 is untestable without DNA. The CDR3 has 16 amino acids. The CDR3 protein is CASSLPPGGFDNEQFF.

This chain joins TRBV5-1 and TRBJ1-1. The CDR3 is 14 amino acids. Germline V gene sequence: CDR1 SGHRS, CDR2 YFSETQ. The CDR3: CASSLEFEPTEAFF. The whole variable domain, remainder taken from reference TRBV5-1 and TRBJ1-1, is KAGVTQTPRYLIKTRGQQVTLSCSPISGHRSVSWYQQTPGQGLQFLFEYFSETQRNKGNFPGRFSGRQFSNSRSEMNVSTLELGDSALYLCASSLEFEPTEAFFGQGTRLTVV.

This rearrangement joins TRBV4-1 to TRBJ1-2. CDR1 and CDR2 from the germline V gene are MGHRA and YSYEKL. CDR3 length: 14 amino acids. CDR3 loop: CASTPLGLNYGYTF.

The genes are TRBV29-1 and TRBJ2-7; the D call of TRBD1 rests on TCRdb alone, since no DNA is present to check it. The CDR3 is made up of 13 amino acids. CDR1 SQVTM and CDR2 ANQGSEA come from the germline V gene. The chain's CDR3 is CSAGDVGSYEQYF.

V gene TRBV7-2 combines with J gene TRBJ2-5; the TCRdb call, TRBD1, lacks DNA for checking. This CDR3 region has 13 residues. Germline lookup yields CDR1 SGHTA and CDR2 FQGNSA. Here the CDR3 reads CASRDSYQETQYF.

This chain joins TRBV6-5 and TRBJ2-3. CDR1 MNHEY and CDR2 SVGAGI come from the germline V gene. CDR3 length: 14 residues. The chain's CDR3 is CASSYSSSTDTQYF.

This rearrangement joins TRBV6-6 to TRBJ2-1; TCRdb gives TRBD1 as the D gene, but with no DNA this cannot be confirmed. The CDR3 consists of 17 residues. Germline V gives CDR1 MNHNY, CDR2 SVGAGI (reference sequence). The CDR3: CASSYVGGPLRGDEQFF.

This sequence joins TRBV20-1 and TRBJ2-1; TCRdb designates TRBD2, a call that cannot be tested without DNA. From germline, CDR1 is DFQATT and CDR2 SNEGSKA (reference sequence). The CDR3 has 16 amino acids. CDR3 sequence reads: CSARDMEGSSYNEQFF.

The chain joins TRBV11-3 to TRBJ2-1; TCRdb names TRBD1, which stays unverified in the absence of DNA. Germline-derived CDR1 and CDR2 are SGHNT and YENEEA. The CDR3 totals 16 residues. CDR3 amino acids: CASSTFRRTEYNEQFF.

This chain connects TRBV23-1 to TRBJ1-2; there is no DNA to check the TCRdb D call of TRBD1. Being an ORF, TRBV23-1 has a function that is uncertain. CDR3 length: 15 residues. The CDR3 protein is CASSHQDRDDYGYTF.

The chain uses TRBV29-1 and TRBJ2-3; the D call from TCRdb, TRBD1, cannot be confirmed without DNA. The CDR3 spans 13 residues. Germline loops: CDR1 SQVTM, CDR2 ANQGSEA. CDR3 amino acids: CSALTGGVDTQYF.

This CDR3 is CATSNAAGVTDTQYF. This chain uses TRBV15 with TRBJ2-3; TCRdb returns TRBD2, unconfirmable since there is no DNA. Germline CDR1 is LNHNV and CDR2 is YYDKDF (reference sequence). CDR3 length: 15 amino acids. The complete variable domain, with remaining parts taken from reference TRBV15 and TRBJ2-3, reads DAMVIQNPRYQVTQFGKPVTLSCSQTLNHNVMYWYQQKSSQAPKLLFHYYDKDFNNEADTPDNFQSRRPNTSFCFLDIRSPGLGDTAMYLCATSNAAGVTDTQYFGPGTRLTVL.

The CDR3 loop reads CASSPLAGTYNEQFF. This chain joins TRBV12-3 or TRBV12-4 and TRBJ2-1; TCRdb outputs TRBD2, but without DNA this stays unchecked. The CDR3 is 15 amino acids.

This sequence joins TRBV5-1 and TRBJ2-1; there is no DNA to check the TCRdb D call of TRBD2. This CDR3 contains 15 residues. The germline CDR1 and CDR2 sequences are SGHRS and YFSETQ. CDR3 protein: CASSLGASSYNEQFF.

The chain has TRBV20-1 and TRBJ2-1; TCRdb's D call of TRBD2 is untestable without DNA. In germline, CDR1 is DFQATT, CDR2 SNEGSKA (reference sequence). This CDR3 comprises 17 residues. The chain's CDR3 is CSARDGTSGTSYNEQFF.

The CDR3: CSATSLAAYNEQFF. This sequence joins TRBV20-1 and TRBJ2-1; TCRdb reports TRBD2, a call that lacks DNA to check it against. Germline assignment: CDR1 DFQATT and CDR2 SNEGSKA (reference sequence). The CDR3 extends over 14 amino acids.

The V and J genes are TRBV27 and TRBJ1-2; the TRBD1 assignment by TCRdb is unverifiable without DNA. Germline-derived CDR1 and CDR2 are MNHEY and SMNVEV (reference sequence). This CDR3 spans 15 amino acids. CDR3: CASSWDGGNPYGYTF.